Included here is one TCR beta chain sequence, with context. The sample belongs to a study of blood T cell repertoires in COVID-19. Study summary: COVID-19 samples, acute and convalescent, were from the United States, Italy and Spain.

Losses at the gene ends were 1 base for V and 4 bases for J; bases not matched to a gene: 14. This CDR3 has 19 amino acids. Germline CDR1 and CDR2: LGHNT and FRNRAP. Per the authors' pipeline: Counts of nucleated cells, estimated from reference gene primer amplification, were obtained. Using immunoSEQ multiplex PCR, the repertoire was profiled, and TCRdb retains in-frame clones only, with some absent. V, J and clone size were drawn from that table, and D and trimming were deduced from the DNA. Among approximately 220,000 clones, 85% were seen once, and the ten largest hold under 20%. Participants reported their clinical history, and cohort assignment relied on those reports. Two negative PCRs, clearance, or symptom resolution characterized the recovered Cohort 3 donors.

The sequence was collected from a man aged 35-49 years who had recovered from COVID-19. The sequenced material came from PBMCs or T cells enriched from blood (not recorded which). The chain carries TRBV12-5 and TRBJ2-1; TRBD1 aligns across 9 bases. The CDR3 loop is CASGLARGEWDRVYNEQFF. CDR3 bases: TGTGCTAGTGGTTTGGCCAGGGGGGAATGGGACAGGGTTTACAATGAGCAGTTCTTC. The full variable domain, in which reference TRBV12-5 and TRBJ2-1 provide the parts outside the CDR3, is DARVTQTPRHKVTEMGQEVTMRCQPILGHNTVFWYRQTMMQGLELLAYFRNRAPLDDSGMPKDRFSAEMPDATLATLKIQPSEPRDSAVYFCASGLARGEWDRVYNEQFFGPGTRLTVL.